These 14 T cell receptor beta chains were all obtained from the same sample, sequenced in a study of T-cell reconstitution after alpha-beta-depleted transplantation in children. Preparation of the TCRbeta library used unique molecular identifiers. MiXCR, applied by TCRdb to the PCR reads, yields one record per CDR3 protein. The sample lists under 400,000 distinct CDR3 sequences; approximately 23% were seen once. The source was PBMCs, mostly from graft donor cells, collected 180 days after TCRalphabeta/CD19-depleted stem cell transplant. The receptors shown here come from a male patient aged 10-17 years who had a stem cell transplant for acute lymphoblastic leukemia, so the T cells may come from the graft donor.

This chain joins TRBV7-8 and TRBJ2-2; D perhaps matches TRBD1 (6 bases). Germline V gene lookup returns CDR1 SGHVS and CDR2 FQNEAQ. The CDR3 consists of 16 residues. V lost 1 base and J lost 1, with 10 bases in between. CDR3 DNA sequence: TGTGCCAGCAGCTTAGAGAACAGGGAGAACACCGGGGAGCTGTTTTTT. Its protein product is CASSLENRENTGELFF.

The rearrangement joins TRBV6-7 to TRBJ1-5, with D maybe TRBD1 (6 bases). TRBV6-7 is reported as an ORF; its role is uncertain. V lost 2 bases and J lost 1, with 21 bases in between. This CDR3 is built from 19 residues. The CDR3 DNA sequence: TGTGCCAGCAGTTACGATTTTTCTTTGGGAGGGGGAAGCAATCAGCCCCAGCATTTT. It translates to CASSYDFSLGGGSNQPQHF.

Many counts were recorded for this clonotype. The rearrangement joins TRBV7-7 to TRBJ2-5; D may match TRBD1 or TRBD2 (5 bases each). The V and J ends lost 6 bases and 1 base respectively, with 12 bases between them. The CDR3 extends over 14 amino acids. Per germline, CDR1 SSHAT and CDR2 FNYEAQ (reference sequence). In DNA, the CDR3 is TGTGCCAGCAGTAAGGGACCGACCCAAGAGACCCAGTACTTC. Translated, it gives CASSKGPTQETQYF.

This clonotype appeared many times. The chain uses TRBV6-5 and TRBJ1-1; 7 bases agree with TRBD1. CDR1 and CDR2 (germline): MNHEY, SVGAGI. J gave up 1 base and V 5 bases, and 10 bases lay outside the gene matches. This CDR3 is built from 16 residues. In DNA, the CDR3 is TGTGCCAGCAGTCGAGACAGGGCGGTCCGGAACACTGAAGCTTTCTTT. Its protein is CASSRDRAVRNTEAFF.

The rearrangement joins TRBV7-6 to TRBJ2-3; 13 bases map to TRBD2. V trimming: 2 bases; J trimming: 1 base; junction bases outside the gene matches: 3. This CDR3 is 17 amino acids long. CDR1 and CDR2 from the germline V gene are SGHVS and FNYEAQ. CDR3 DNA: TGTGCCAGCAGCTTACGACTAGCGGGAGGCGGCACAGATACGCAGTATTTT. It translates to CASSLRLAGGGTDTQYF.

V is TRBV24-1 and J is TRBJ1-1, with 11 bases matching TRBD1. The CDR3 runs to 14 residues. The germline V gene has CDR1 KGHDR and CDR2 SFDVKD. Trimming at V came to 8 bases and at J to 8 bases, leaving 9 bases not matched to a gene. The CDR3 DNA reads as TGTGCCACCAAAGTGGACAGGGGGCACCCCGAAGCTTTCTTT. This gives the protein CATKVDRGHPEAFF.

The V and J genes are TRBV10-3 and TRBJ2-7; D is unresolved. The CDR3 contains 13 residues. Germline V lookup: CDR1 ENHRY, CDR2 SYGVKD. V was trimmed by 2 bases and J by 3 bases, leaving 8 bases between them. In nucleotides, the CDR3 is TGTGCCATCAGTGAGGTCACGGGCTACGAGCAGTACTTC. This encodes CAISEVTGYEQYF.

V is TRBV7-3 and J is TRBJ2-1; 8 bases match TRBD2. CDR3 length equals 16 residues. Germline CDR1 is SGHTA and CDR2 is FQGTGA. V gave up 5 bases and J gave up 4 bases; unmatched junction bases: 10. The CDR3 DNA is TGTGCCAGCAGCGGCAGCGGGAGCTTAAGGTACAATGAGCAGTTCTTC. Amino acids: CASSGSGSLRYNEQFF.

Only a few counts were recorded for this clonotype. This sequence joins TRBV20-1 and TRBJ1-2; TRBD1 matches 7 bases. V shed 3 bases, J shed 4 bases, and the junction held 8 bases outside the gene matches. CDR1 and CDR2 from the germline V gene are DFQATT and SNEGSKA (reference sequence). The CDR3 runs to 14 residues. DNA for the CDR3: TGCAGTGCTAGGCGACAGGGTGGTCTCTATGGCTACACCTTC. As protein: CSARRQGGLYGYTF.

The DNA of the CDR3 is TGTGCCACCAGTGTCAGCGGGCAGAACTATGGCTACACCTTC. It translates to CATSVSGQNYGYTF. The V and J genes are TRBV24-1 and TRBJ1-2, with no clear D. Per germline, CDR1 KGHDR and CDR2 SFDVKD. This CDR3 spans 14 amino acids. V was pared by 5 bases and J by 2 bases, with 11 bases between.

The chain carries TRBV7-6 and TRBJ1-1; unclear D gene. V was trimmed by 1 base and J by 5 bases, leaving 11 bases between them. The CDR3 contains 14 residues. Germline CDR1 and CDR2: SGHVS and FNYEAQ. This CDR3 reads CASSLGIRITEAFF. For the CDR3, the DNA is TGTGCCAGCAGCTTAGGAATCCGGATAACTGAAGCTTTCTTT.

The chain employs TRBV12-5 and TRBJ1-1; TRBD1 agrees at 7 bases. Losses at the gene ends were 6 bases for V and 2 bases for J; bases not matched to a gene: 6. The germline V gene encodes CDR1 LGHNT and CDR2 FRNRAP. The CDR3 is made up of 14 amino acids. The CDR3 DNA follows: TGTGCTAGTGGCCTTGGACAGGAAAACACTGAAGCTTTCTTT. This gives the protein CASGLGQENTEAFF. Full variable domain (remainder filled in from reference TRBV12-5 and TRBJ1-1): DARVTQTPRHKVTEMGQEVTMRCQPILGHNTVFWYRQTMMQGLELLAYFRNRAPLDDSGMPKDRFSAEMPDATLATLKIQPSEPRDSAVYFCASGLGQENTEAFFGQGTRLTVV.

This clonotype has just a few counts. This sequence joins TRBV27 and TRBJ1-2; perhaps TRBD1 as D (6 bases). V lost 5 bases to trimming and J lost 2 bases, with 15 bases between them. The germline gives CDR1 MNHEY, CDR2 SMNVEV (reference sequence). The CDR3 contains 15 residues. In nucleotides, the CDR3 is TGTGCCAGCAGTCTCTCCGGGGGGGGCAACTATGGCTACACCTTC. Translated: CASSLSGGGNYGYTF.

This clonotype has just a few counts. The gene calls are TRBV5-1 and TRBJ2-7; 9 bases align to TRBD2. V lost 3 bases, J lost 1 base, and 2 bases stayed unmatched. Per germline, CDR1 SGHRS and CDR2 YFSETQ. The CDR3 has 14 residues. CDR3 loop: CASSWLAGSYEQYF. CDR3 DNA sequence: TGCGCCAGCAGCTGGCTAGCGGGATCCTACGAGCAGTACTTC.